This is a list of T cell receptor beta chains from one sample in a study of T cell clones after liver transplantation. Data came from immunoSEQ multiplex PCR; TCRdb stores just in-frame clones and leaves some out. The table includes some 70,000 clones, roughly 80% detected once. The specimen comprised CD4+ T cells from blood, sampled before liver transplant. The receptor set was obtained from a human donor who received a liver transplant. CDR3s include the opening cysteine and the closing phenylalanine or tryptophan. The D gene is left open where the match is weak.

cdr3_length | d_call | v_call | cdr3_aa
16 | . | TRBV6-6 | CASSYSRGQGDGPQHF
13 | . | TRBV5-1 | CASSFSWDEKLFF
13 | . | TRBV5-4 | CASSLGLNSPLHF
14 | . | TRBV6-1 | CASSERWLGAEAFF
14 | . | TRBV27 | CASSLGAGANVLTF
13 | . | TRBV6-6 | CASSSNQRYGYTF
14 | TRBD1 | TRBV5-4 | CASSFGTGGEKLFF
14 | TRBD1 | TRBV7-2 | CASSLVGQSYEQYF
15 | . | TRBV6-1 | CASSVGRVPTDTQYF
15 | TRBD2 | TRBV5-4 | CASSPTSGVQETQYF
14 | . | TRBV6-5 | CASSYAGTSYGYTF
13 | . | TRBV18 | CASSPQGDRSYTF
16 | . | TRBV7-8 | CASSSPPGWVADTQYF
15 | . | TRBV28 | CASSGGLAGANVLTF
19 | . | TRBV7-8 | CASSLSLTRSRSGANVLTF
14 | . | TRBV28 | CASSSRRRGIGYTF
16 | . | TRBV6-6 | CASSYVVIGYTGELFF
16 | TRBD1 | TRBV27 | CASSPWDRVKGGEQFF
16 | TRBD2 | TRBV5-1 | CASSQLAGGRTGELFF
13 | . | TRBV27 | CASSFGEPTEAFF
12 | . | TRBV27 | CASRSSGNTIYF
17 | TRBD1 | TRBV11-3 | CASSLDRTGAGTDTQYF
14 | . | TRBV11-2 | CASSLDRVNTEAFF
11 | . | TRBV7-9 | CASSSEETQYF
17 | TRBD2 | TRBV28 | CASSSRVAGGSTDTQYF
13 | . | TRBV2 | CASSGGADYGYTF
15 | TRBD1 | TRBV5-1 | CASSLGTGDPDTQYF
16 | TRBD2 | TRBV14 | CASSLLGTSRSMEQYF
12 | . | TRBV29-1 | CSVDRAQETQYF
14 | . | TRBV5-1 | CASSLVVSPYEQYF
16 | . | TRBV9 | CASSTPQGLAGNEQFF
10 | . | TRBV29-1 | CSVVRNEQFF
14 | . | TRBV7-9 | CASSRDRFNNEQFF
15 | TRBD2 | TRBV2 | CASGRSGVVSYEQYF
16 | . | TRBV5-8 | CASSFGSFATNEKLFF
11 | . | TRBV29-1 | CSVRETGELFF
16 | . | TRBV5-1 | CASSLGGAGAKNIQYF
15 | . | TRBV14 | CASSRTRDFTYEQYF
18 | . | TRBV5-1 | CASSLGGGGSQLANEQFF
16 | TRBD1 | TRBV18 | CASSPLPQGARNIQYF
13 | . | TRBV2 | CASSPNPTDTQYF
16 | TRBD2 | TRBV27 | CASSLRLAGASYEQYF
13 | . | TRBV11-3 | CASSLRGADTQYF
20 | TRBD1 | TRBV27 | CASSSNRDRGLIINTGELFF
17 | TRBD1 | TRBV19 | CASSVGQGRGLNTEAFF
14 | . | TRBV5-5 | CASSLGTVTYEQYF
15 | TRBD2 | TRBV30 | CAWSTGTSVYNEQFF
11 | . | TRBV2 | CASTGLGELFF
11 | . | TRBV20-1 | CSATSEMEQYF
15 | TRBD1 | TRBV5-1 | CASSLGQGIQETQYF
17 | TRBD2 | TRBV10-1 | CASSGGVSGEDTGELFF
12 | . | TRBV7-8 | CASSPITAEQYF